This T cell receptor beta chain was retrieved from a study of blood T cell repertoires in COVID-19. Across the study: Both acute and convalescent COVID-19 samples were obtained from the United States, Italy and Spain. The analysed material was cDNA or gDNA that came from T cells, B-cell-depleted T cells, or PBMCs.

Trimming took 1 base from V and 0 from J, leaving 14 bases between them. The germline CDR1 and CDR2 sequences are SGHKS and YYEKEE (reference sequence). The CDR3 sequence is 18 residues long. TCRdb's table, derived via immunoSEQ multiplex PCR, lists solely in-frame clones and lacks some. The data show roughly 100,000 clones, approximately 72% seen once. The source material was peripheral blood. The TCR was taken from a woman between 70 and 85 years old with acute or convalescent COVID-19. The chain combines TRBV5-5 with TRBJ2-6; D possibly corresponds to TRBD2 (6 bases). The chain's CDR3 is CASSLWGRGGSGANVLTF. The CDR3 nucleotides read TGTGCCAGCAGCTTGTGGGGCCGGGGAGGCTCTGGGGCCAACGTCCTGACTTTC.